This T cell receptor beta chain derives from a study of early T cells in non-severe SARS-CoV-2 infection. Study as a whole: Sequenced bulk RNA came from whole blood that was unsorted, and chains were unpaired. The study's findings and limits: Reliance on VDJdb matching favored anti-spike CD8 responses; private and CD4 specificities were missed.

In this sample, this clonotype turned up a few times. Its specificity is not known. Each cDNA molecule carried a unique molecular identifier. MiXCR, applied by TCRdb to the 5' RACE reads, yields one record per CDR3 protein. The data contain approximately 100,000 distinct CDR3 sequences, over 15% of them singletons. The CDR3 covers 14 residues. The germline V and J ends were trimmed by 3 bases and 4 bases, with 11 bases remaining between them. This receptor was obtained from an adult who was a healthcare worker with PCR-confirmed SARS-CoV-2 infection or an uninfected control (not recorded which). This chain connects TRBV12-3 or TRBV12-4 to TRBJ2-3; a possible D gene is TRBD1 (5 bases). Sample: whole blood. The CDR3 sequence: CASSFGQGADTQYF. The CDR3, as DNA: TGTGCCAGCAGTTTTGGTCAGGGCGCAGATACGCAGTATTTT.